This T cell receptor beta chain was identified in a study of blood T cell repertoires in COVID-19. Across the study: Whether acute or convalescent, the COVID-19 samples came from the United States, Italy and Spain. In each case, the material was cDNA or gDNA derived from T cells, B-cell-depleted T cells, or PBMCs.

In the authors' methods: From reference gene primer amplification, estimates of nucleated cell counts were derived. Clones were sequenced by immunoSEQ multiplex PCR, and TCRdb holds only the in-frame ones, with some missing. V and J calls and clone size are copied from that table; D and trimming were computed from the DNA. The sample holds 470,000 or so clones; around 89% are singletons and the top ten take approximately 4.5%. Trimming took 1 base from V and 3 from J; bases not matched to a gene: 6. Per germline, CDR1 MGHRA and CDR2 YSYEKL. This CDR3 region has 18 residues. Sequencing input: peripheral blood. This TCR was recovered from a woman aged 30 to 39 with acute or convalescent COVID-19. The chain combines TRBV4-1 with TRBJ2-1; 13 bases are shared with TRBD2. The CDR3 loop is CASSQGTSGGPLYNEQFF. For the CDR3, the DNA is TGCGCCAGCAGCCAAGGGACTAGCGGGGGACCTCTCTACAATGAGCAGTTCTTC.